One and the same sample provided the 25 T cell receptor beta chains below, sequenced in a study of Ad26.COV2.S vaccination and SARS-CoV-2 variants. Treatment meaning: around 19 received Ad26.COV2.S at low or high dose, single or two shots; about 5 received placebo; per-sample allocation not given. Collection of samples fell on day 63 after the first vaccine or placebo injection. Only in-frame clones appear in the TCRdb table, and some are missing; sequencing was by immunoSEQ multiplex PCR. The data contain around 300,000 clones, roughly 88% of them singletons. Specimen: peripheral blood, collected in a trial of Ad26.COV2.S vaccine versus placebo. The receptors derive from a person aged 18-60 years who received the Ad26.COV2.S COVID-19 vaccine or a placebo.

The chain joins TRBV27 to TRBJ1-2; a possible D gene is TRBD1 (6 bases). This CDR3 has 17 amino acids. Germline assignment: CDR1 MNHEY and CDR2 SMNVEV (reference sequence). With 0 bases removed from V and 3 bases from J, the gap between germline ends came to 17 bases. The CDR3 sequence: CASSLSMGRTAYYGYTF. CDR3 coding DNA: TGTGCCAGCAGTTTATCGATGGGCAGGACAGCATACTATGGCTACACCTTC.

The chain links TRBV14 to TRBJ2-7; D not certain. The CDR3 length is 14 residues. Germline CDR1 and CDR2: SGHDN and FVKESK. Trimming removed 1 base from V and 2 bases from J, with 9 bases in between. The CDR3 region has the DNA TGTGCCAGCAGCCAAGTCTGGGCGACCTACGAGCAGTACTTC. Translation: CASSQVWATYEQYF.

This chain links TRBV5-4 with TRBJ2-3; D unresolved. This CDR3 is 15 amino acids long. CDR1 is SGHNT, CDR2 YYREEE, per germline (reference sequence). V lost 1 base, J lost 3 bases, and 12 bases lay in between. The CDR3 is CASSLPGFATDTQYF. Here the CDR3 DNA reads TGTGCCAGCAGCTTGCCCGGGTTTGCGACAGATACGCAGTATTTT.

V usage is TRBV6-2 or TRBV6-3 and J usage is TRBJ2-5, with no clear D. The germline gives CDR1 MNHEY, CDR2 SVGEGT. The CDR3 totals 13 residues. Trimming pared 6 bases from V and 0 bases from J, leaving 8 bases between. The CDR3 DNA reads TGTGCCAGCAGCGTTTTGTACCAAGAGACCCAGTACTTC. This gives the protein CASSVLYQETQYF.

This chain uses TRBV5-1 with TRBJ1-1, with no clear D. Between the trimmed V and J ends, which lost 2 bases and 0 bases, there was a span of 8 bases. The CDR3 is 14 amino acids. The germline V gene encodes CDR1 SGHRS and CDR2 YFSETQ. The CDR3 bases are TGCGCCAGCAGCTTAACGACGGTGAACACTGAAGCTTTCTTT. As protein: CASSLTTVNTEAFF.

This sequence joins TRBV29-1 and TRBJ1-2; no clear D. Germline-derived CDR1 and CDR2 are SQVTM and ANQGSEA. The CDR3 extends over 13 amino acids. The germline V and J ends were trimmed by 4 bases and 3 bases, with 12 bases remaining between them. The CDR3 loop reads CSVAGRSYYGYTF. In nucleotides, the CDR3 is TGCAGCGTTGCTGGCAGGTCGTACTATGGCTACACCTTC.

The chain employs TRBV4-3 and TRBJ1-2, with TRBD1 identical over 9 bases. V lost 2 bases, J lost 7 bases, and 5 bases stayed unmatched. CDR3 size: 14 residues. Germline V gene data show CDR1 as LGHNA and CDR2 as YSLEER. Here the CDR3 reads CASSQYRGRGGYTF. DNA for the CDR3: TGCGCCAGCAGCCAATACAGGGGGCGGGGTGGCTACACCTTC.

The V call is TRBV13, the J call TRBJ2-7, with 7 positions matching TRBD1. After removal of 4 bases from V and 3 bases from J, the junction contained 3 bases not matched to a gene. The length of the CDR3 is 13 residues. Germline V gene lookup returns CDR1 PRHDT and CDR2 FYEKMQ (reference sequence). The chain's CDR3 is CASSSSGGYEQYF. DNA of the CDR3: TGTGCCAGCAGCTCATCAGGGGGCTACGAGCAGTACTTC.

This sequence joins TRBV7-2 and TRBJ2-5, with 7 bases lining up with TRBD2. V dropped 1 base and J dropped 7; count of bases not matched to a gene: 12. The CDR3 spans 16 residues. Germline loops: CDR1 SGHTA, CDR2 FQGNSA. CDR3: CASSLGGGLAIGTQYF. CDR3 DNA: TGTGCCAGCAGCTTAGGGGGAGGGCTGGCCATAGGGACCCAGTACTTC.

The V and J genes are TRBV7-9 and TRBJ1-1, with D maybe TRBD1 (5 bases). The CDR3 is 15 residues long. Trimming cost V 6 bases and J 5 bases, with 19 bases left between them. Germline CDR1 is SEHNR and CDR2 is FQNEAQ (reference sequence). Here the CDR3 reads CASRLIGDGGTEAFF. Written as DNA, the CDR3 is TGTGCCAGCAGGTTGATAGGAGACGGGGGGACTGAAGCTTTCTTT.

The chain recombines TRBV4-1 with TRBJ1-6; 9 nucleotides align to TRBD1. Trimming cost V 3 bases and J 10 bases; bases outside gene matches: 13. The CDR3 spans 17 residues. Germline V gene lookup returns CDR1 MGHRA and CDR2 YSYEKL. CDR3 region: CASSHPGQGRISSPLHF. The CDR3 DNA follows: TGCGCCAGCAGCCACCCGGGACAGGGAAGGATATCATCACCCCTCCACTTT.

CDR3: CASSLTGTGAGYTF. DNA of the CDR3: TGTGCCAGCAGCTTAACCGGGACAGGGGCCGGCTACACCTTC. This chain uses TRBV5-5 with TRBJ1-2, with 10 nucleotides matching TRBD1. V was clipped by 2 bases and J by 8 bases; unmatched bases: 6. CDR3 length: 14 residues. Germline loops: CDR1 SGHKS, CDR2 YYEKEE (reference sequence).

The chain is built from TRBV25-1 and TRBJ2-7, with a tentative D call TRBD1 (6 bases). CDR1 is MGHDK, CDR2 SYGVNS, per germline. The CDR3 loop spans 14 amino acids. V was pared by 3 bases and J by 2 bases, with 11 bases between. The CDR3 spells CASSDIGGTYEQYF. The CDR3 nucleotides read TGTGCCAGCAGTGATATAGGGGGAACCTACGAGCAGTACTTC.

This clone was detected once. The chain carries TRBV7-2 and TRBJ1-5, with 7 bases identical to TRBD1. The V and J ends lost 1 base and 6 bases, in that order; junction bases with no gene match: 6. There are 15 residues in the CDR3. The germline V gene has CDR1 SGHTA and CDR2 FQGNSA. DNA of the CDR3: TGTGCCAGCAGCTTAGAAGGCAGGGGGAGTCAGCCCCAGCATTTT. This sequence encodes CASSLEGRGSQPQHF.

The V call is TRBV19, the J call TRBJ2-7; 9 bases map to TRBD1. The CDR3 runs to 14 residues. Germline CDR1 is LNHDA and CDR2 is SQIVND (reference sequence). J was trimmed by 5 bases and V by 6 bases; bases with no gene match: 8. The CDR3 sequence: CASRGTGSVDEQYF. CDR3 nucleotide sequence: TGTGCCAGTAGGGGGACAGGGTCAGTGGACGAGCAGTACTTC.

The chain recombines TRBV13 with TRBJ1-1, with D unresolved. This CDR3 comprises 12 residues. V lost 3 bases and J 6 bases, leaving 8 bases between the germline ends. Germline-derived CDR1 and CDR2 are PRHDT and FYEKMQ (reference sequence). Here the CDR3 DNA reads TGTGCCAGCAGCTTGGATTTCGCTGAAGCTTTCTTT. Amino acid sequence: CASSLDFAEAFF.

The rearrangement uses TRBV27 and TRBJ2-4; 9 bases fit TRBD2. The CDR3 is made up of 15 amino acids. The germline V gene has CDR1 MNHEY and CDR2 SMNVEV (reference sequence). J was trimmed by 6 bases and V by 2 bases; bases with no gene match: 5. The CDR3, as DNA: TGTGCCAGCAGTTTACGGGGACTAGCCCCAAACATTCAGTACTTC. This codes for CASSLRGLAPNIQYF.

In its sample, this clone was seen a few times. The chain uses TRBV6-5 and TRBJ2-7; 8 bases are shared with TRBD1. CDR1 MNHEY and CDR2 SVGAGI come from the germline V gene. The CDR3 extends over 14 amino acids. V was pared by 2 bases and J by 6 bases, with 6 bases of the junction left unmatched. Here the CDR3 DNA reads TGTGCCAGCAGTTACCGGACAGGGTCCCTCGAGCAGTACTTC. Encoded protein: CASSYRTGSLEQYF.

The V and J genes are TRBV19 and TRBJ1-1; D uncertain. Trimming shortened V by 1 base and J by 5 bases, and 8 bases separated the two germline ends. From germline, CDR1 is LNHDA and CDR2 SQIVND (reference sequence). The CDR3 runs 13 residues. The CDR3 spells CASSIAPRTEAFF. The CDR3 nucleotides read TGTGCCAGTAGTATAGCCCCGAGAACTGAAGCTTTCTTT.

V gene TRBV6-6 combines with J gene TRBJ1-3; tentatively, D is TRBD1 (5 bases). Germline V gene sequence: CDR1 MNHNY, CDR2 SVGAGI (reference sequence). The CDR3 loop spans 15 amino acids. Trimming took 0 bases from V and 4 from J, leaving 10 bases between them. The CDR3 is CASSYSGGAGNTIYF. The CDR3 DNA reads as TGTGCCAGCAGTTACTCGGGAGGGGCGGGAAACACCATATATTTT.

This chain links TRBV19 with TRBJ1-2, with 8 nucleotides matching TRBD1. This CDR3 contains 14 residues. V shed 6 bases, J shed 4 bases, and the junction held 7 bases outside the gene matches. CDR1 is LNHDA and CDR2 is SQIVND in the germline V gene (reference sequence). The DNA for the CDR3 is TGTGCCAGTAGGTCCTCGGACAGGGTCTATGGCTACACCTTC. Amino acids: CASRSSDRVYGYTF.

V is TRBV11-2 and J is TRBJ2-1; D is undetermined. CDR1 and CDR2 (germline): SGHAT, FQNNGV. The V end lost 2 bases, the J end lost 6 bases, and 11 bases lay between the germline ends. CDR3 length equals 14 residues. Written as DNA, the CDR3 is TGTGCCAGCAGCTTAATTGCAGGACCCAATGAGCAGTTCTTC. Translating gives CASSLIAGPNEQFF.

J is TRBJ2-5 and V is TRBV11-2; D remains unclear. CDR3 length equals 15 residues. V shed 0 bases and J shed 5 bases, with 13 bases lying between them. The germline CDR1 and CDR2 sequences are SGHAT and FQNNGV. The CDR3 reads CASSLDASSAETQYF. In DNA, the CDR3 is TGTGCCAGCAGCTTAGACGCATCCTCGGCTGAGACCCAGTACTTC.

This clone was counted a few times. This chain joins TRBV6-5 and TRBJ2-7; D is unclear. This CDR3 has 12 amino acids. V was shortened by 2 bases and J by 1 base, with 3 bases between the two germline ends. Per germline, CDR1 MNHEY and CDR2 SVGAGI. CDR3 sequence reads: CASSYRSYEQYV. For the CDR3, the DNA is TGTGCCAGCAGTTACAGATCCTACGAGCAGTACGTC.

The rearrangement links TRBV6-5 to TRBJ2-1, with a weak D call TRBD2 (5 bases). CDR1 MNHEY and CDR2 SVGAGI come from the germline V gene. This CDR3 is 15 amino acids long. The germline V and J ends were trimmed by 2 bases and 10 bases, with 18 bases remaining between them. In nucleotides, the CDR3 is TGTGCCAGCAGTTACGACCATGGGATGAGGGAGGAGCAGTTCTTC. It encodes CASSYDHGMREEQFF.